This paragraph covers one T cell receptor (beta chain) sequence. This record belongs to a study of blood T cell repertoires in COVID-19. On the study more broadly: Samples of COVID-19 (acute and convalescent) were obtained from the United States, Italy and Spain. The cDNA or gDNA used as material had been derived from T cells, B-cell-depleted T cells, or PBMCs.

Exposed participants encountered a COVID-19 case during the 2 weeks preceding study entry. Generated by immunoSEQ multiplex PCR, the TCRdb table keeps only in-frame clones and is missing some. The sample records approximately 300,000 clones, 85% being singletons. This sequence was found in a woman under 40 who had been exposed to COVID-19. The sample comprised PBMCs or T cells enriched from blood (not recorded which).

The DNA of the CDR3 is TGTGCCAGCGACAGTGGCGTTACCTACGAGCAGTACTTC. The encoded protein is CASDSGVTYEQYF. This rearrangement joins TRBV6-1 to TRBJ2-7; D might be TRBD1 (5 bases). Trimming stripped 8 bases from V and 2 bases from J, with 13 bases between. Germline-derived CDR1 and CDR2 are MNHNS and SASEGT. The CDR3 consists of 13 residues.